The 27 T cell receptor beta chains reported below all come from one sample, sequenced in a study of early T cells in non-severe SARS-CoV-2 infection. TCRdb re-called the 5' RACE reads with MiXCR, one entry per CDR3 protein. The table has about 55,000 distinct CDR3 sequences, about 15% seen once. Material: whole blood, obtained at baseline. Source of these receptors: an adult who was a healthcare worker with PCR-confirmed SARS-CoV-2 infection or an uninfected control (not recorded which).

The chain carries TRBV6-5 and TRBJ1-6; D unresolved. Between the trimmed V and J ends, which lost 0 bases and 0 bases, there was a span of 9 bases. CDR3 length equals 17 residues. Germline V lookup: CDR1 MNHEY, CDR2 SVGAGI. The CDR3 DNA is TGTGCCAGCAGTTACTCGATCGGTAGCTCCTATAATTCACCCCTCCACTTT. It is translated as CASSYSIGSSYNSPLHF.

The chain uses TRBV4-2 and TRBJ2-7; 10 nucleotides agree with TRBD2. Germline V gene lookup returns CDR1 LGHNA and CDR2 YNFKEQ. This CDR3 region has 16 residues. V was pared by 0 bases and J by 2 bases, with 4 bases of the junction left unmatched. CDR3 sequence: CASSQETSGLAYEQYF. The CDR3 region has the DNA TGTGCCAGCAGCCAAGAGACTAGCGGGCTGGCCTACGAGCAGTACTTC.

Many counts were recorded for this clonotype. The rearrangement joins TRBV11-2 to TRBJ2-1; 13 nucleotides align to TRBD2. The CDR3 spans 22 residues. The V gene end was trimmed by 4 bases and the J gene end by 0 bases; junction bases not matched to a gene: 18. Germline CDR1 reads SGHAT; CDR2 reads FQNNGV. The DNA for the CDR3 is TGTGCCAGCAGCTCCCGTGGGGCCCGGACTAGCGGGAGCTTTAGCTCCTACAATGAGCAGTTCTTC. It yields the protein CASSSRGARTSGSFSSYNEQFF.

This clonotype was counted a few times. The chain has TRBV5-6 and TRBJ1-5; D ambiguous. The CDR3 totals 14 residues. V gave up 0 bases and J gave up 7 bases, with 11 bases separating them. From germline, CDR1 is SGHDT and CDR2 YYEEEE. The CDR3 sequence is CASSLEGKWQPQHF. As DNA, the CDR3 is TGTGCCAGCAGCTTGGAAGGGAAATGGCAGCCCCAGCATTTT.

This clonotype was detected many times. This rearrangement joins TRBV19 to TRBJ2-5, with a tentative D call TRBD1 (5 bases). CDR3 size: 12 residues. CDR1 and CDR2 (germline): LNHDA, SQIVND (reference sequence). Trimming removed 4 bases at V and 3 bases at J, with 6 bases between. CDR3 amino acids: CASSTREETQYF. CDR3 sequence (DNA): TGTGCCAGTAGTACCAGGGAAGAGACCCAGTACTTC.

This clonotype has just a few counts. The chain employs TRBV7-9 and TRBJ1-1; no clear D gene. CDR3 size: 13 residues. Germline V CDR1 and CDR2: SEHNR, FQNEAQ (reference sequence). V gave up 3 bases and J gave up 2 bases, with 7 bases separating them. CDR3 protein: CASSLAANTEAFF. In DNA, the CDR3 is TGTGCCAGCAGCTTGGCAGCTAACACTGAAGCTTTCTTT.

This clonotype was observed at least ten times. The chain joins TRBV6-6 to TRBJ1-5; D perhaps matches TRBD1 (6 bases). CDR1 MNHNY and CDR2 SVGAGI come from the germline V gene (reference sequence). Between the trimmed V and J ends, which lost 6 bases and 1 base, there was a span of 13 bases. CDR3 size: 15 residues. The CDR3 loop is CASSPGGFSNQPQHF. For the CDR3, the DNA is TGTGCCAGCAGCCCGGGGGGCTTCAGCAATCAGCCCCAGCATTTT.

The rearrangement links TRBV10-3 to TRBJ2-1; 10 nucleotides align to TRBD2. The V and J ends lost 0 bases and 12 bases, in that order; junction bases with no gene match: 2. Germline loops: CDR1 ENHRY, CDR2 SYGVKD. This CDR3 has 13 amino acids. CDR3 region: CAISESLAGLQFF. CDR3 nucleotide sequence: TGTGCCATCAGTGAGTCACTAGCGGGGTTGCAGTTCTTC.

The rearrangement joins TRBV2 to TRBJ2-2; D uncertain. Germline V CDR1 and CDR2: SNHLY, FYNNEI. Between the trimmed V and J ends, which lost 8 bases and 3 bases, there was a span of 13 bases. This CDR3 has 14 amino acids. CDR3: CASLPDWDTGELFF. Written as DNA, the CDR3 is TGTGCCAGCCTCCCAGATTGGGACACCGGGGAGCTGTTTTTT.

This clonotype was picked up many times. The V and J genes are TRBV12-3 or TRBV12-4 and TRBJ1-5; 7 nucleotides match TRBD1. This CDR3 is 14 amino acids long. V lost 5 bases and J lost 4; bases outside the gene matches: 5. The CDR3 is CASSITGENQPQHF. Written as DNA, the CDR3 is TGTGCCAGCAGTATAACAGGGGAAAATCAGCCCCAGCATTTT.

This clonotype showed up just a few times. This chain uses TRBV12-3 or TRBV12-4 with TRBJ2-7, with D unclear. The length of the CDR3 is 14 residues. V dropped 5 bases and J dropped 1 base, with 12 bases sitting between them. The CDR3 is CASSPRPRSYEQYF. CDR3 coding DNA: TGTGCCAGCAGTCCGCGGCCCCGTTCCTACGAGCAGTACTTC.

This clonotype was detected many times. The chain carries TRBV28 and TRBJ2-4; 10 bases are a match to TRBD2. Trimming removed 5 bases from V and 2 bases from J; junction bases left unmatched: 18. Germline CDR1 reads MDHEN; CDR2 reads SYDVKM. The CDR3 runs to 20 residues. The CDR3, as DNA: TGTGCCAGCAGTGGCTACCCCGGGAGGCTAGCGGGAGAAACCAAAAACATTCAGTACTTC. Its translation: CASSGYPGRLAGETKNIQYF.

This chain links TRBV7-3 with TRBJ2-3, with TRBD2 identical over 15 bases. Germline-derived CDR1 and CDR2 are SGHTA and FQGTGA. The CDR3 sequence is 16 residues long. The J segment lost 4 bases and the V segment lost 5 bases, leaving 4 bases of the junction unmatched. CDR3 nucleotides: TGTGCCAGCAGCCGGACTAGCGGGAGGGGGGCAGATACGCAGTATTTT. The encoded protein is CASSRTSGRGADTQYF.

The chain uses TRBV6-1 and TRBJ2-7; TRBD2 matches 8 bases. Trimming removed 6 bases from V and 0 bases from J; junction bases left unmatched: 7. CDR1 and CDR2 from the germline V gene are MNHNS and SASEGT. The CDR3 is 15 amino acids. CDR3 sequence reads: CASRLLAGSSYEQYF. CDR3 nucleotide sequence: TGTGCCAGCAGACTCCTAGCGGGCAGCTCCTACGAGCAGTACTTC.

In its sample, this clonotype was seen a few times. The chain uses TRBV7-9 and TRBJ1-1; maybe TRBD1 (6 bases). This CDR3 has 13 amino acids. Trimming took 6 bases from V and 5 from J, leaving 13 bases between them. Germline V CDR1 and CDR2: SEHNR, FQNEAQ (reference sequence). CDR3 in DNA: TGTGCCAGCAGAGATGGACAGTCTACTGAAGCTTTCTTT. Its translation: CASRDGQSTEAFF.

This clonotype was seen only once. The V and J genes are TRBV5-4 and TRBJ2-5; no firm D call. This CDR3 region has 15 residues. The V end lost 0 bases, the J end lost 6 bases, and 15 bases lay between the germline ends. Germline CDR1 reads SGHNT; CDR2 reads YYREEE (reference sequence). The CDR3 protein is CASSLGPGFEKTQYF. For the CDR3, the DNA is TGTGCCAGCAGCTTGGGGCCCGGGTTTGAGAAGACCCAGTACTTC. Supplemented by reference TRBV5-4 and TRBJ2-5, the full variable domain reads ETGVTQSPTHLIKTRGQQVTLRCSSQSGHNTVSWYQQALGQGPQFIFQYYREEENGRGNFPPRFSGLQFPNYSSELNVNALELDDSALYLCASSLGPGFEKTQYFGPGTRLLVL.

This clonotype was recorded a few times. The V and J genes are TRBV12-3 or TRBV12-4 and TRBJ2-1, with D unresolved. The CDR3 sequence is 11 residues long. With 4 bases removed from V and 12 bases from J, the gap between germline ends came to 10 bases. This chain's CDR3 is CASSSNRGQFF. The CDR3 DNA reads TGTGCCAGCAGTTCAAACCGCGGGCAGTTCTTC.

The V call is TRBV7-9, the J call TRBJ1-4; no definite D call. The CDR3 spans 14 residues. Between the trimmed V and J ends, which lost 3 bases and 4 bases, there was a span of 9 bases. CDR1 is SEHNR, CDR2 FQNEAQ, per germline (reference sequence). In nucleotides, the CDR3 is TGTGCCAGCAGCTTCGAGGGTTATAATGAAAAACTGTTTTTT. Translation gives CASSFEGYNEKLFF.

This clonotype was found a few times. The chain employs TRBV6-2 or TRBV6-3 and TRBJ2-1; 8 positions match TRBD2. V dropped 5 bases and J dropped 2; count of bases not matched to a gene: 5. The CDR3 is made up of 15 amino acids. CDR1 and CDR2 (germline): MNHEY, SVGEGT. The CDR3 DNA sequence: TGTGCCAGCAGTGGGGGACTAGTCACCTACAATGAGCAGTTCTTC. Translating gives CASSGGLVTYNEQFF.

The chain has TRBV28 and TRBJ2-2; 8 nucleotides align to TRBD2. Germline V CDR1 and CDR2: MDHEN, SYDVKM. J lost 0 bases, V lost 4 bases, and 4 bases had no gene match. The CDR3 consists of 16 residues. The CDR3 is CASSSGGTPNTGELFF. As DNA, the CDR3 is TGTGCCAGCAGTTCGGGAGGGACACCGAACACCGGGGAGCTGTTTTTT. Together with reference TRBV28 and TRBJ2-2, the CDR3 gives the full variable domain: DVKVTQSSRYLVKRTGEKVFLECVQDMDHENMFWYRQDPGLGLRLIYFSYDVKMKEKGDIPEGYSVSREKKERFSLILESASTNQTSMYLCASSSGGTPNTGELFFGEGSRLTVL.

This clonotype was seen a few times. V is TRBV19 and J is TRBJ2-2, with D perhaps TRBD2 (6 bases). Between the trimmed V and J ends, which lost 4 bases and 6 bases, there was a span of 18 bases. Germline V gene sequence: CDR1 LNHDA, CDR2 SQIVND (reference sequence). This CDR3 spans 16 amino acids. For the CDR3, the DNA is TGTGCCAGTAGTACCCCTCGGGGGAGGATCGCCGGGGAGCTGTTTTTT. It encodes CASSTPRGRIAGELFF.

This clonotype was recorded at least ten times. The chain recombines TRBV15 with TRBJ2-6, with D perhaps being TRBD1 or TRBD2 (5 bases each). This CDR3 comprises 16 residues. V lost 3 bases to trimming and J lost 4 bases, with 13 bases between them. The germline V gene encodes CDR1 LNHNV and CDR2 YYDKDF (reference sequence). CDR3 loop: CATSSGTYIGANVLTF. CDR3 in DNA: TGTGCCACCAGCAGCGGGACCTACATCGGGGCCAACGTCCTGACTTTC.

This clonotype has only a few counts. CDR3 residues: CASSATGGGTDTQYF. In DNA form, the CDR3 reads TGTGCCAGCAGCGCCACAGGGGGCGGCACAGATACGCAGTATTTT. The chain employs TRBV5-4 and TRBJ2-3, with 9 bases matching TRBD1. This CDR3 contains 15 residues. Trimming removed 4 bases from V and 1 base from J; junction bases left unmatched: 4. Germline CDR1 is SGHNT and CDR2 is YYREEE (reference sequence).

The gene calls are TRBV2 and TRBJ1-6, with 10 positions matching TRBD1. V was pared by 5 bases and J by 8 bases, with 9 bases of the junction left unmatched. From germline, CDR1 is SNHLY and CDR2 FYNNEI. There are 16 residues in the CDR3. For the CDR3, the DNA is TGTGCCAGCAGTTACCTGGGACAGGGGTCCGATTCACCCCTCCACTTT. This translates into CASSYLGQGSDSPLHF. Filled out from reference TRBV2 and TRBJ1-6, the complete variable domain reads EPEVTQTPSHQVTQMGQEVILRCVPISNHLYFYWYRQILGQKVEFLVSFYNNEISEKSEIFDDQFSVERPDGSNFTLKIRSTKLEDSAMYFCASSYLGQGSDSPLHFGNGTRLTVT.

The chain carries TRBV10-2 and TRBJ1-4; 9 positions match TRBD1. The V gene's germline CDR1 is WSHSY and CDR2 SAAADI. The CDR3 runs to 14 residues. With 6 bases clipped from V and 11 bases from J, the junction kept 10 bases outside the gene matches. CDR3 DNA sequence: TGCGCCAGCAGACCGGGACAGGGCTCGGGGAAACTGTTTTTT. Amino acid sequence: CASRPGQGSGKLFF.

The chain combines TRBV4-1 with TRBJ2-3; perhaps TRBD2 as D (6 bases). The CDR3 is made up of 16 amino acids. Germline V gene data show CDR1 as MGHRA and CDR2 as YSYEKL. V lost 1 base and J lost 4, with 15 bases in between. The CDR3 sequence: CASSQAPGGSPDTQYF. Written as DNA, the CDR3 is TGCGCCAGCAGCCAAGCCCCTGGGGGGAGCCCAGATACGCAGTATTTT.

The chain carries TRBV20-1 and TRBJ2-5; the D gene is possibly TRBD1 (6 bases). The CDR3 length is 13 residues. The germline V gene encodes CDR1 DFQATT and CDR2 SNEGSKA (reference sequence). V lost 5 bases, J lost 5 bases, and 15 bases lay in between. This CDR3 reads CSAGQTRGETQYF. CDR3 nucleotide sequence: TGCAGTGCTGGACAGACCCGAGGGGAGACCCAGTACTTC.